This T cell receptor (beta chain) was obtained from a study of tumor-infiltrating lymphocytes in primary liver carcinoma. TCR beta cDNA came from about 500 ng total RNA, primed with a constant-region primer. A slightly modified ARM-PCR protocol with three nested multiplex PCR rounds produced these TCR beta libraries. TRBV1-TRBV30 forward primers and a C-beta reverse primer were used in the first two PCR rounds, which each ran for 10 cycles. TCRdb re-called the multiplex PCR reads through MiXCR, storing one row per CDR3 protein. The repertoire holds about 74,000 distinct CDR3 sequences, with approximately 74% as singletons. Trimming pared 5 bases from V and 2 bases from J, leaving 7 bases between. Germline CDR1 reads MGHRA; CDR2 reads YSYEKL. The CDR3 extends over 12 amino acids. Taking about 18-32 mg of unsorted bulk tissue, the authors co-extracted RNA and DNA.

Source material: liver tumor tissue from sampling region 4. Subset noted: tumor region T4, right-lateral pole. The chain is built from TRBV4-1 and TRBJ2-7; D is possibly TRBD1 (5 bases). This sequence originates from a man aged 40-55 years with primary liver carcinoma and hepatitis B virus infection. CDR3 protein: CASSSDTYEQYF. DNA of the CDR3: TGCGCCAGCAGCTCGGACACCTACGAGCAGTACTTC.